Below, 30 T cell receptor beta chains from the same sample are listed, as sequenced in a study of T cells after posttransplantation cyclophosphamide. Profiled with immunoSEQ multiplex PCR; TCRdb holds only in-frame clones, not every one. Recorded here are over 10,000 clones, none singletons. A marrow graft followed busulfan-fludarabine conditioning, with cyclophosphamide on days +3 and +4. Source: PBMCs, taken after allogeneic stem cell transplant with posttransplant cyclophosphamide. These TCRs come from a female patient in her forties who received an allogeneic stem cell transplant from a related donor, was CMV-positive, and had acute GVHD only. These T cells may partly come from the graft donor.

The V call is TRBV5-6, the J call TRBJ2-1, with 8 nucleotides matching TRBD1. This CDR3 has 15 residues. V trimming: 0 bases; J trimming: 2 bases; junction bases outside the gene matches: 1. Germline CDR1 and CDR2: SGHDT and YYEEEE. CDR3 residues: CASSLGTGPYNEQFF. In DNA, the CDR3 is TGTGCCAGCAGCTTGGGGACAGGGCCCTACAATGAGCAGTTCTTC. Looking up the rest from reference TRBV5-6 and TRBJ2-1 gives the full variable domain: DAGVTQSPTHLIKTRGQQVTLRCSPKSGHDTVSWYQQALGQGPQFIFQYYEEEERQRGNFPDRFSGHQFPNYSSELNVNALLLGDSALYLCASSLGTGPYNEQFFGPGTRLTVL.

This clone was counted ten times or more. This chain uses TRBV30 with TRBJ2-2; 7 positions agree with TRBD2. This CDR3 has 14 amino acids. V trimming: 4 bases; J trimming: 3 bases; junction bases outside the gene matches: 5. Germline CDR1 reads GTSNPN; CDR2 reads SVGIG (reference sequence). CDR3 loop: CAWNGGSDTGELFF. DNA of the CDR3: TGTGCCTGGAACGGCGGGAGCGACACCGGGGAGCTGTTTTTT. The complete variable domain, with remaining parts taken from reference TRBV30 and TRBJ2-2, reads SQTIHQWPATLVQPVGSPLSLECTVEGTSNPNLYWYRQAAGRGLQLLFYSVGIGQISSEVPQNLSASRPQDRQFILSSKKLLLSDSGFYLCAWNGGSDTGELFFGEGSRLTVL.

This clone is medium-sized. The chain uses TRBV19 and TRBJ2-1, with TRBD2 identical over 11 bases. Germline V gives CDR1 LNHDA, CDR2 SQIVND (reference sequence). V gave up 4 bases and J gave up 6 bases; unmatched junction bases: 5. The CDR3 runs to 15 residues. The DNA for the CDR3 is TGTGCCAGTAGTAAGACTAGCGGGATCGGCAATGAGCAGTTCTTC. Its translation: CASSKTSGIGNEQFF.

In this sample, this clone turned up many times. The rearrangement uses TRBV11-2 and TRBJ1-4; maybe TRBD1 (6 bases). Looked up from germline, CDR1 is SGHAT and CDR2 is FQNNGV. V gave up 5 bases and J gave up 0 bases, with 13 bases separating them. There are 16 residues in the CDR3. For the CDR3, the DNA is TGTGCCAGCAGCGCAGGACAGCTTGCAACTAATGAAAAACTGTTTTTT. Translated, it gives CASSAGQLATNEKLFF.

This clone was seen ten or more times. This chain connects TRBV10-3 to TRBJ1-1; D is perhaps TRBD1 (6 bases). Germline V gene data show CDR1 as ENHRY and CDR2 as SYGVKD. CDR3 length equals 14 residues. V lost 0 bases, J lost 4 bases, and 9 bases lay in between. CDR3 loop: CAISESGGGTEAFF. CDR3 DNA: TGTGCCATCAGTGAGTCGGGAGGGGGCACTGAAGCTTTCTTT.

In the case of this clone: Sequence at one end of the junction differs from germline and may be a read error. This rearrangement joins TRBV5-4 to TRBJ2-2; the D gene is possibly TRBD1 (6 bases). CDR3 length equals 16 residues. From germline, CDR1 is SGHNT and CDR2 YYREEE (reference sequence). The CDR3 DNA follows: TGTGCCAGCAGCTCAGCACGGACAGCAAACACCAGGGAGCTGTTTTTT. It encodes CASSSARTANTRELFF.

The table lists this clone with many counts. The rearrangement uses TRBV5-5 and TRBJ1-4; 8 nucleotides agree with TRBD1. Germline values: CDR1 SGHKS, CDR2 YYEKEE (reference sequence). The J segment lost 5 bases and the V segment lost 4 bases, leaving 7 bases of the junction unmatched. The CDR3 is made up of 15 amino acids. The CDR3 sequence is CASSADRGRNEKLFF. The CDR3 coding sequence is TGTGCCAGCAGCGCCGACAGGGGACGGAATGAAAAACTGTTTTTT.

This clone was seen repeatedly, ten times or more. The chain links TRBV5-6 to TRBJ2-2, with TRBD1 matching 8 bases. CDR1 and CDR2 (germline): SGHDT, YYEEEE. J lost 5 bases, V lost 1 base, and 10 bases had no gene match. CDR3 size: 17 residues. CDR3 amino acids: CASSLIGTGGRTGELFF. The CDR3, as DNA: TGTGCCAGCAGCTTGATCGGGACAGGAGGTCGGACCGGGGAGCTGTTTTTT.

In its sample, this clone was seen many times. The chain is built from TRBV7-3 and TRBJ2-3, with unresolved D. V was clipped by 5 bases and J by 1 base, with 13 bases between them. Germline V gene lookup returns CDR1 SGHTA and CDR2 FQGTGA. The CDR3 consists of 15 residues. CDR3 residues: CASSHSPERTDTQYF. For the CDR3, the DNA is TGTGCCAGCAGCCACAGCCCCGAACGCACAGATACGCAGTATTTT.

There are many counts of this clone. The chain has TRBV14 and TRBJ1-1; TRBD1 is a possible D gene (5 bases). The CDR3 is 15 residues long. V was clipped by 4 bases and J by 0 bases, with 12 bases between them. The germline gives CDR1 SGHDN, CDR2 FVKESK. The CDR3 is CASSRGGALNTEAFF. DNA for the CDR3: TGTGCCAGCAGCCGAGGAGGGGCCCTGAACACTGAAGCTTTCTTT. The variable domain in full, with the rest retrieved from reference TRBV14 and TRBJ1-1, is EAGVTQFPSHSVIEKGQTVTLRCDPISGHDNLYWYRRVMGKEIKFLLHFVKESKQDESGMPNNRFLAERTGGTYSTLKVQPAELEDSGVYFCASSRGGALNTEAFFGQGTRLTVV.

This clone was seen a handful of times. The J gene is TRBJ2-1, the V gene TRBV9; 14 positions match TRBD2. Trimming cost V 2 bases and J 8 bases; bases outside gene matches: 6. Germline V gene lookup returns CDR1 SGDLS and CDR2 YYNGEE. The CDR3 runs to 16 residues. The DNA for the CDR3 is TGTGCCAGCAGCGTTCCGGGACTAGCGGGAGTTGATGAGCAGTTCTTC. Its protein is CASSVPGLAGVDEQFF.

The CDR3 DNA reads as TGTGCCAGCAGCTTCCCAGGGAACTATGGCTACACCTTC. It specifies CASSFPGNYGYTF. The chain has TRBV11-2 and TRBJ1-2; D might be TRBD1 (5 bases). The CDR3 contains 13 residues. Deletions cut 3 bases from V and 2 bases from J, with 7 bases between. Germline V gives CDR1 SGHAT, CDR2 FQNNGV.

This clone was counted at least ten times. The J gene is TRBJ1-5, the V gene TRBV5-6; weak D call: TRBD1 (6 bases). The CDR3 is made up of 16 amino acids. Trimming took off 2 bases at V and 5 bases at J, with 17 bases between the two ends. Looked up from germline, CDR1 is SGHDT and CDR2 is YYEEEE. The CDR3 region has the DNA TGTGCCAGCAGCTTTGGGGTCAGGGGTGAAGATCAGCCCCAGCATTTT. It translates to CASSFGVRGEDQPQHF. The complete variable domain, with remaining parts taken from reference TRBV5-6 and TRBJ1-5, reads DAGVTQSPTHLIKTRGQQVTLRCSPKSGHDTVSWYQQALGQGPQFIFQYYEEEERQRGNFPDRFSGHQFPNYSSELNVNALLLGDSALYLCASSFGVRGEDQPQHFGDGTRLSIL.

This clone was recorded at least ten times. The V gene is TRBV7-6, the J gene TRBJ2-2; D not certain. The CDR3 extends over 13 amino acids. Germline CDR1 SGHVS, CDR2 FNYEAQ. V lost 5 bases and J 1 base, leaving 5 bases between the germline ends. The CDR3 sequence: CASSQQNTGELFF. The CDR3 nucleotides are TGTGCCAGCAGCCAACAGAACACCGGGGAGCTGTTTTTT. The entire variable domain, with the rest obtained from reference TRBV7-6 and TRBJ2-2, is as follows: GAGVSQSPRYKVTKRGQDVALRCDPISGHVSLYWYRQALGQGPEFLTYFNYEAQQDKSGLPNDRFSAERPEGSISTLTIQRTEQRDSAMYRCASSQQNTGELFFGEGSRLTVL.

The V gene is TRBV13, the J gene TRBJ2-5; weak D call: TRBD2 (6 bases). CDR1 is PRHDT, CDR2 FYEKMQ, per germline (reference sequence). This CDR3 has 16 amino acids. V lost 6 bases to trimming and J lost 4 bases, with 21 bases between them. This chain's CDR3 is CASSQEAAAGGETQYF. CDR3 coding DNA: TGTGCCAGCAGTCAAGAGGCAGCAGCGGGCGGAGAGACCCAGTACTTC.

By its share, this clone is medium-sized. This rearrangement joins TRBV6-1 to TRBJ1-2, with 7 bases fitting TRBD1. CDR3 length equals 16 residues. Germline CDR1 is MNHNS and CDR2 is SASEGT. Trimming took 0 bases from V and 3 from J; bases not matched to a gene: 7. In DNA, the CDR3 is TGTGCCAGCAGTGAAGCTGGGGGGACAGCCGACTATGGCTACACCTTC. Translating gives CASSEAGGTADYGYTF.

This clone was detected many times. This rearrangement joins TRBV5-1 to TRBJ2-7; possible D gene TRBD1, 9 bases. Germline CDR1 SGHRS, CDR2 YFSETQ. Trimming stripped 4 bases from V and 4 bases from J, with 24 bases between. This CDR3 spans 17 amino acids. CDR3 coding DNA: TGCGCCAGCAGCCAATACGGGACAGGGCCTAGCGGGTACGAGCAGTACGTC. Residues: CASSQYGTGPSGYEQYV.

This clone occurred many times. The rearrangement uses TRBV19 and TRBJ1-4, with TRBD1 matching 7 bases. Germline CDR1 and CDR2: LNHDA and SQIVND (reference sequence). The length of the CDR3 is 14 residues. The V gene end was trimmed by 6 bases and the J gene end by 8 bases; junction bases not matched to a gene: 9. The CDR3 region has the DNA TGTGCCAGTAGGCAACAGGGGTCAGGAGAAAAACTGTTTTTT. This gives the protein CASRQQGSGEKLFF.

V gene TRBV28 combines with J gene TRBJ2-1, with TRBD2 identical over 7 bases. CDR1 MDHEN and CDR2 SYDVKM come from the germline V gene. The CDR3 length is 14 residues. V lost 3 bases, J lost 6 bases, and 5 bases stayed unmatched. CDR3 coding DNA: TGTGCCAGCAGTTTCGGCGGGAGACCCAATGAGCAGTTCTTC. Encoded protein: CASSFGGRPNEQFF.

This clone occurred many times. The CDR3 region is CASSFRTGASGNTIYF. CDR3 sequence (DNA): TGTGCCAGCAGCTTTAGGACAGGGGCGTCTGGAAACACCATATATTTT. The chain employs TRBV5-5 and TRBJ1-3; 9 bases agree with TRBD1. J lost 1 base, V lost 2 bases, and 4 bases had no gene match. The CDR3 is made up of 16 amino acids. CDR1 and CDR2 (germline): SGHKS, YYEKEE (reference sequence).

This clone was counted ten times or more. The chain has TRBV14 and TRBJ2-7; no clear D gene. Germline V gives CDR1 SGHDN, CDR2 FVKESK. CDR3 size: 13 residues. V lost 2 bases and J 2 bases, leaving 7 bases between the germline ends. DNA for the CDR3: TGTGCCAGCAGCCAAACTTCGGCCTACGAGCAGTACTTC. It is translated as CASSQTSAYEQYF.

This clone was counted ten times or more. The chain couples TRBV14 to TRBJ2-1; unclear D gene. The V end lost 2 bases, the J end lost 4 bases, and 12 bases lay between the germline ends. This CDR3 is 15 amino acids long. Per the germline V gene, CDR1 is SGHDN and CDR2 is FVKESK. The CDR3 coding sequence is TGTGCCAGCAGCCAATCAATAGCCGGATACAATGAGCAGTTCTTC. Its translation is CASSQSIAGYNEQFF. Variable domain in full (rest from reference TRBV14 and TRBJ2-1): EAGVTQFPSHSVIEKGQTVTLRCDPISGHDNLYWYRRVMGKEIKFLLHFVKESKQDESGMPNNRFLAERTGGTYSTLKVQPAELEDSGVYFCASSQSIAGYNEQFFGPGTRLTVL.

At least ten counts were recorded for this clone. This chain uses TRBV6-5 with TRBJ2-2; perhaps TRBD2 as D (6 bases). Germline CDR1 MNHEY, CDR2 SVGAGI. CDR3 length: 16 residues. Trimming pared 2 bases from V and 3 bases from J, leaving 13 bases between. CDR3 sequence: CASSYVAGRHTGELFF. DNA of the CDR3: TGTGCCAGCAGTTACGTGGCGGGACGACACACCGGGGAGCTGTTTTTT.

The table lists this clone with many counts. V usage is TRBV7-9 and J usage is TRBJ2-3, with D perhaps TRBD2 (6 bases). Germline V gene lookup returns CDR1 SEHNR and CDR2 FQNEAQ (reference sequence). With 2 bases removed from V and 1 base from J, the gap between germline ends came to 10 bases. The CDR3 consists of 15 residues. This chain's CDR3 is CASSLIASGTDTQYF. The CDR3 coding sequence is TGTGCCAGCAGCTTAATCGCTAGCGGCACAGATACGCAGTATTTT.

This clone was observed many times. V and J are TRBV19 and TRBJ2-1, with TRBD2 matching 9 bases. The trim removed 3 bases at V and 8 bases at J, leaving 8 bases unmatched. Germline CDR1 and CDR2: LNHDA and SQIVND (reference sequence). The CDR3 runs 15 residues. This CDR3 is CASSIRREGRDEQFF. The CDR3 region has the DNA TGTGCCAGTAGTATTAGGCGGGAGGGCCGGGATGAGCAGTTCTTC.

This clone was recorded at least ten times. V is TRBV5-1 and J is TRBJ2-5; D remains ambiguous. V shed 3 bases and J shed 5 bases, with 5 bases lying between them. Germline values: CDR1 SGHRS, CDR2 YFSETQ. This CDR3 region has 11 residues. This chain's CDR3 is CASSSGETQYF. CDR3 coding DNA: TGCGCCAGCAGCTCCGGGGAGACCCAGTACTTC. The complete variable domain, with remaining parts taken from reference TRBV5-1 and TRBJ2-5, reads KAGVTQTPRYLIKTRGQQVTLSCSPISGHRSVSWYQQTPGQGLQFLFEYFSETQRNKGNFPGRFSGRQFSNSRSEMNVSTLELGDSALYLCASSSGETQYFGPGTRLLVL.

This clone was recorded many times. This chain links TRBV4-1 with TRBJ1-1; D not certain. The V end was cut by 0 bases, the J end by 0 bases, with 8 bases between. Looked up from germline, CDR1 is MGHRA and CDR2 is YSYEKL. The CDR3 sequence is 15 residues long. CDR3: CASSQDELLNTEAFF. For the CDR3, the DNA is TGCGCCAGCAGCCAAGATGAGCTTTTGAACACTGAAGCTTTCTTT.

This clone was picked up a small number of times. CDR3 in DNA: TGTGCCAGCAGCTCGGGACTAGCGGGACCAAATGAGCAGTTCTTC. Residues: CASSSGLAGPNEQFF. The chain recombines TRBV6-5 with TRBJ2-1; 13 bases fit TRBD2. J was trimmed by 7 bases and V by 6 bases; bases with no gene match: 6. The CDR3 is 15 residues long. From germline, CDR1 is MNHEY and CDR2 SVGAGI.

At least ten counts were recorded for this clone. The chain employs TRBV10-3 and TRBJ2-1; D is possibly TRBD2 (6 bases). V lost 2 bases to trimming and J lost 7 bases, with 15 bases between them. The CDR3 is 15 amino acids. Germline V gene sequence: CDR1 ENHRY, CDR2 SYGVKD. The chain's CDR3 is CAISEVGSAPNEQFF. CDR3 nucleotides: TGTGCCATCAGTGAGGTCGGGAGTGCACCTAATGAGCAGTTCTTC.

As regards this clone: A much bigger clone sits one base away, suggesting this may be a read error. The same CDR3 arises from other DNA sequences in this sample as well. CDR3 in amino acids: CASSSRLGAGGGSYNEQFF. The CDR3 DNA reads as TGTGCCAGTAGCTCGCGGTTGGGGGCGGGAGGGGGCTCCTACAATGAGCAGTTCTTC. The J gene is TRBJ2-1, the V gene TRBV5-6; 9 bases match TRBD2. This CDR3 region has 19 residues. The V gene's germline CDR1 is SGHDT and CDR2 YYEEEE.